Here is one T cell receptor beta chain with its context. There are many counts of this clonotype. There is no known antigen for this receptor. The sample holds no much larger clone one base away, and base qualities are not on file. The sample belongs to a study of regulatory T cells in long-lasting Graves disease (dated by TCRdb to the early 2020s). Background for the entire study: In the newly diagnosed Graves' disease group, patients had been taking antithyroid drugs for less than 3 months. This study used TCR sequencing and RNA sequencing of peripheral blood to compare persistent Graves' disease patients against newly diagnosed Graves' disease patients. The study was conducted in China and was registered as a clinical trial. A total of 33 samples were covered by TCR sequencing, comprising around 13 persistent and roughly 20 newly diagnosed Graves' disease patients.

The library was made by multiplex PCR. The sequencer was an Illumina HiSeq 4000. To build TCR beta libraries, CDR3 regions were amplified by Arm-PCR using iRepertoire HTBI primers. PCR products were gel purified before sequencing. The source study handled its data this way. A total of roughly 67 TRBV and some 15 TRBJ segments were identified across samples and were used for gene usage analysis of CDR3 amino acid clonotypes. COPE and FqMerger were used to merge filtered high-quality paired reads into contigs. Contigs were aligned with BLAST to IMGT TRBV, TRBD and TRBJ reference genes, and CDR3 was defined per IMGT. Clonotypes above 0.1% frequency were classified as highly expanded clones. Repertoire diversity was measured by Shannon entropy, and V-J evenness by the Gini coefficient. A clonotype was considered public if more than one individual shared it. TCRdb trimmed public reads at Q25 via fastp, called clones via MiXCR and kept in-frame beta chains. For every CDR3 protein sequence, its rows merge into one entry that carries the most common genes and DNA. The V and J calls were not made by the authors but by TCRdb's processing. A total of 300,000 to 450,000 distinct CDR3 sequences appear in this sample, 15% to 17% of them only once. The leading ten clones occupy approximately 22% of the sample.

Per the publication, the time point label means: newly diagnosed GD, antithyroid drugs for less than 3 months. RNA was extracted from PBMCs in TRIzol for both TCR sequencing and RNA sequencing. The diagnosis of Graves' disease followed American Thyroid Association guidelines. Patients for the study were recruited at an endocrinology department in Xi'an, China. Each patient gave about 8.1 milliliters of peripheral blood, collected in an EDTA anticoagulant tube. Ficoll Paque Plus density gradient separation was used to isolate PBMCs, and no further T cell sorting was done. An Agilent 2100 Bioanalyzer and agarose gel were used to check RNA quality, and a NanoDrop 2000 was used to measure RNA concentration. CDR1 SEHNR and CDR2 FQNEAQ are derived from the germline V gene (reference sequence). The junction shows trimming of 5 bases on V and 0 bases on J, plus 22 bases between the germline ends. The CDR3 runs 18 amino acids, cysteine and phenylalanine included. The read is trimmed to its CDR3 DNA, 54 bases read in frame from base 1.

What the study reported, not specific to this receptor: The small sample size was acknowledged by the authors as a limitation that may reduce accuracy. Sequencing and analysis were limited to the TCR beta chain. Persistent disease showed preferential use of TRBV28, TRBJ1-2 and TRBJ2-5, whereas newly diagnosed disease favored TRBV20-1 and TRBJ2-1. Persistent Graves' disease patients showed lower TCR Shannon entropy and fewer highly expanded clones than newly diagnosed patients, suggesting clonal expansion. Peripheral blood alone was examined, since thyroid tissue, which constituted the primary lesion, could not be accessed. A larger number of public clonotypes was shared among persistent patients (about 2,700) than among newly diagnosed patients (about 990).

This clonotype originated in a female donor with Graves disease. The sample here was peripheral blood mononuclear cells (PBMCs), taken at new diagnosis, from a patient treated with antithyroid drugs. Recombination connected TRBV7-9 to TRBJ1-1; the D segment cannot be called with confidence. The nucleotide sequence is TGTGCCAGCAGCCCTTATACCCCCGCTGTCGTCATGAACACTGAAGCTTTCTTT. Its translation is CASSPYTPAVVMNTEAFF. Beyond the CDR3, the reference TRBV7-9 and TRBJ1-1 genes provide the residues; the full variable domain reads: DTGVSQNPRHKITKRGQNVTFRCDPISEHNRLYWYRQTLGQGPEFLTYFQNEAQLEKSRLLSDRFSAERPKGSFSTLEIQRTEQGDSAMYLCASSPYTPAVVMNTEAFFGQGTRLTVV.